One and the same sample provided the 20 T cell receptor beta chains below, sequenced in a study of radiotherapy plus CTLA-4 blockade in lung cancer. Here immunoSEQ multiplex PCR was the method, and the copy in TCRdb shows in-frame clones only, minus some. Among 43,000 or so clones, around 73% were seen once, and the ten largest hold around 3.3%. The sequencing used peripheral blood, collected from a patient treated with radiotherapy plus ipilimumab. The receptors shown here come from a human donor with non-small cell lung cancer who had a complete response to radiotherapy plus ipilimumab.

The chain links TRBV7-2 to TRBJ2-3; 15 bases match TRBD2. V was pared by 3 bases and J by 2 bases, with 6 bases of the junction left unmatched. Germline V gene sequence: CDR1 SGHTA, CDR2 FQGNSA. This CDR3 has 18 amino acids. Written as DNA, the CDR3 is TGTGCCAGCAGCTTGGGACTAGCGGGGGGAACCTACACAGATACGCAGTATTTT. Encoded protein: CASSLGLAGGTYTDTQYF.

This clone was detected only a few times. This chain links TRBV7-9 with TRBJ1-2, with D unclear. Germline loops: CDR1 SEHNR, CDR2 FQNEAQ (reference sequence). The CDR3 is 13 residues long. Trimming left V 7 bases short and J 7 bases short, with 16 bases between. The CDR3 protein is CASTLVGDGGYTF. CDR3 nucleotides: TGTGCCAGCACTCTGGTCGGAGACGGTGGCTACACCTTC.

This clone was recorded a few times. The rearrangement joins TRBV19 to TRBJ1-6; the match to TRBD1 covers 11 bases. The CDR3 runs to 17 residues. The V gene end was trimmed by 7 bases and the J gene end by 10 bases; junction bases not matched to a gene: 15. Germline assignment: CDR1 LNHDA and CDR2 SQIVND (reference sequence). CDR3 DNA sequence: TGTGCCAGTACCGATCAGGACAGGGGGCCGTATGGGTCACCCCTCCACTTT. It codes for CASTDQDRGPYGSPLHF. Full variable domain (outside the CDR3, taken from reference TRBV19 and TRBJ1-6): DGGITQSPKYLFRKEGQNVTLSCEQNLNHDAMYWYRQDPGQGLRLIYYSQIVNDFQKGDIAEGYSVSREKKESFPLTVTSAQKNPTAFYLCASTDQDRGPYGSPLHFGNGTRLTVT.

The J gene is TRBJ1-1, the V gene TRBV28; D perhaps matches TRBD1 (6 bases). This CDR3 has 12 amino acids. CDR1 is MDHEN, CDR2 SYDVKM, per germline. Trimming removed 5 bases from V and 7 bases from J, with 11 bases in between. DNA of the CDR3: TGTGCCAGCAGTCTCGGGACATATGAAGCTTTCTTT. This gives the protein CASSLGTYEAFF. The variable domain in full, with the rest retrieved from reference TRBV28 and TRBJ1-1, is DVKVTQSSRYLVKRTGEKVFLECVQDMDHENMFWYRQDPGLGLRLIYFSYDVKMKEKGDIPEGYSVSREKKERFSLILESASTNQTSMYLCASSLGTYEAFFGQGTRLTVV.

This clone was observed once. This sequence joins TRBV6-5 and TRBJ2-1; 7 bases agree with TRBD1. CDR1 is MNHEY and CDR2 is SVGAGI in the germline V gene. The CDR3 is 14 amino acids. J was trimmed by 4 bases and V by 0 bases; bases with no gene match: 0. CDR3 loop: CASSYSQGYNEQFF. Written as DNA, the CDR3 is TGTGCCAGCAGTTACTCACAGGGGTACAATGAGCAGTTCTTC.

The chain links TRBV4-1 to TRBJ2-7; D might be TRBD2 (5 bases). Germline assignment: CDR1 MGHRA and CDR2 YSYEKL. V shed 3 bases and J shed 3 bases, with 21 bases lying between them. The CDR3 sequence is 17 residues long. Here the CDR3 DNA reads TGCGCCAGCAGCCAGGAAAAGGTTTCGGGATCAGGCTACGAGCAGTACTTC. Translation gives CASSQEKVSGSGYEQYF.

J is TRBJ2-3 and V is TRBV11-2, with 12 bases matching TRBD2. This CDR3 region has 16 residues. Germline V gene lookup returns CDR1 SGHAT and CDR2 FQNNGV. Losses at the gene ends were 5 bases for V and 2 bases for J; bases not matched to a gene: 5. Written as DNA, the CDR3 is TGTGCCAGCAGCCGTGGACTAGCGGGGTTCACAGATACGCAGTATTTT. Residues: CASSRGLAGFTDTQYF.

In this sample, this clone turned up once. The chain uses TRBV5-5 and TRBJ2-7, with D unclear. V dropped 3 bases and J dropped 6 bases, with 7 bases sitting between them. There are 11 residues in the CDR3. CDR1 is SGHKS, CDR2 YYEKEE, per germline (reference sequence). Here the CDR3 reads CASSSRFEQYF. CDR3 DNA: TGTGCCAGCAGCTCCCGGTTCGAGCAGTACTTC.

This chain joins TRBV7-2 and TRBJ1-3; D not certain. CDR3 length equals 15 residues. Trimming took off 4 bases at V and 4 bases at J, with 14 bases between the two ends. Germline CDR1 SGHTA, CDR2 FQGNSA. Here the CDR3 reads CASSYQTSRGNTIYF. For the CDR3, the DNA is TGTGCCAGCAGCTACCAGACCTCCAGGGGAAACACCATATATTTT.

This chain links TRBV4-3 with TRBJ2-3; D gene ambiguous. Germline V gene data show CDR1 as LGHNA and CDR2 as YSLEER. The CDR3 is 13 residues long. The V end was cut by 6 bases, the J end by 0 bases, with 7 bases between. This CDR3 is CASSFGSTDTQYF. Here the CDR3 DNA reads TGCGCCAGCAGTTTTGGCAGCACAGATACGCAGTATTTT.

This clone showed up just a few times. The rearrangement joins TRBV28 to TRBJ2-2; the D is unclear. The germline V gene has CDR1 MDHEN and CDR2 SYDVKM. Deletions cut 6 bases from V and 3 bases from J, with 17 bases between. There are 16 residues in the CDR3. The DNA for the CDR3 is TGTGCCAGCAGGCCTCTGAATAGCAGATACACCGGGGAGCTGTTTTTT. Translating it yields CASRPLNSRYTGELFF.

The chain has TRBV5-1 and TRBJ2-2; weak D call: TRBD1 (6 bases). The CDR3 totals 13 residues. Looked up from germline, CDR1 is SGHRS and CDR2 is YFSETQ. Trimming pared 2 bases from V and 6 bases from J, leaving 8 bases between. The CDR3 here is CASSLQGAGELFF. The CDR3 nucleotides are TGCGCCAGCAGCTTACAGGGCGCCGGGGAGCTGTTTTTT. The full variable domain, its missing parts supplied by reference TRBV5-1 and TRBJ2-2, is KAGVTQTPRYLIKTRGQQVTLSCSPISGHRSVSWYQQTPGQGLQFLFEYFSETQRNKGNFPGRFSGRQFSNSRSEMNVSTLELGDSALYLCASSLQGAGELFFGEGSRLTVL.

The V and J genes are TRBV5-4 and TRBJ1-2; possibly TRBD1 for D (5 bases). The CDR3 sequence is 13 residues long. Germline assignment: CDR1 SGHNT and CDR2 YYREEE (reference sequence). Trimming stripped 0 bases from V and 4 bases from J, with 7 bases between. CDR3: CASSLERGYGYTF. CDR3 bases: TGTGCCAGCAGCTTGGAAAGGGGCTATGGCTACACCTTC.

The chain has TRBV7-2 and TRBJ1-2; 7 bases are shared with TRBD1. Trimming cost V 5 bases and J 7 bases; bases outside gene matches: 7. The CDR3 runs to 13 residues. Germline-derived CDR1 and CDR2 are SGHTA and FQGNSA. The CDR3 is CASSAQTGVGYTF. DNA of the CDR3: TGTGCCAGCAGCGCCCAAACAGGGGTTGGCTACACCTTC.

This sequence joins TRBV5-4 and TRBJ2-7, with 8 positions matching TRBD1. CDR1 is SGHNT, CDR2 YYREEE, per germline (reference sequence). Germline trimming cut 4 bases from V and 5 bases from J; bases unmatched to any gene: 8. The CDR3 has 14 amino acids. CDR3 DNA: TGTGCCAGCAGCAGCAGGACAGGGTTCAACGAGCAGTACTTC. Translated, it gives CASSSRTGFNEQYF.

V is TRBV7-7 and J is TRBJ1-4; 11 nucleotides align to TRBD1. CDR3 length equals 19 residues. CDR1 and CDR2 from the germline V gene are SSHAT and FNYEAQ (reference sequence). V was pared by 1 base and J by 2 bases, with 9 bases of the junction left unmatched. The CDR3 region is CASSLVSPGQGGTNEKLFF. The CDR3 nucleotides are TGTGCCAGCAGCTTAGTGTCCCCGGGACAGGGGGGCACTAATGAAAAACTGTTTTTT.

V gene TRBV5-1 combines with J gene TRBJ1-1, with a tentative D call TRBD1 (6 bases). Per the germline V gene, CDR1 is SGHRS and CDR2 is YFSETQ. Trimming took off 5 bases at V and 5 bases at J, with 10 bases between the two ends. There are 12 residues in the CDR3. The CDR3 nucleotides read TGCGCCAGCAGTCTACAGGGAACTGAAGCTTTCTTT. Encoded protein: CASSLQGTEAFF.

The chain carries TRBV7-7 and TRBJ2-5, with 13 bases fitting TRBD2. The CDR3 is 16 amino acids. The ends lost 5 bases at V and 1 base at J; junction bases unmatched: 4. Germline assignment: CDR1 SSHAT and CDR2 FNYEAQ (reference sequence). Here the CDR3 reads CASSPGTSGAQETQYF. The CDR3 DNA sequence: TGTGCCAGCAGCCCCGGGACTAGCGGGGCCCAAGAGACCCAGTACTTC.

The V gene is TRBV9, the J gene TRBJ2-1; TRBD2 matches 8 bases. Trimming took 4 bases from V and 6 from J; bases not matched to a gene: 12. This CDR3 spans 16 amino acids. CDR1 and CDR2 (germline): SGDLS, YYNGEE. The chain's CDR3 is CASSLASGRPLNEQFF. The CDR3 nucleotides read TGTGCCAGCAGCCTAGCTAGCGGGCGGCCTCTCAATGAGCAGTTCTTC.

This chain links TRBV11-2 with TRBJ1-3, with 7 bases fitting TRBD1. Unmatched junction bases numbered 4, after V lost 4 bases and J lost 1 base. Germline V gene data show CDR1 as SGHAT and CDR2 as FQNNGV. This CDR3 comprises 15 residues. The chain's CDR3 is CASSSTGISGNTIYF. DNA of the CDR3: TGTGCCAGCAGCTCGACAGGGATTTCTGGAAACACCATATATTTT.